This T cell receptor (beta chain) is drawn from a study of blood T cell repertoires in COVID-19. Study-wide background: Samples representing acute and convalescent COVID-19 were sourced from the United States, Italy and Spain. T cells, B-cell-depleted T cells, or PBMCs provided the cDNA or gDNA that served as material.

Germline V gives CDR1 ENHRY, CDR2 SYGVKD. This CDR3 region has 12 residues. Trimming left V 8 bases short and J 6 bases short, with 11 bases between. Methods used by the authors: Amplification of reference gene primers was used by the study to estimate nucleated cell counts. Only in-frame clones appear in the TCRdb table, and some are missing; sequencing was by immunoSEQ multiplex PCR. That table is the source of V, J and clone size, and D and trimming were worked out from the DNA. The profile covers more than 250,000 clones, with around four fifths appearing a single time and 3.5% to 5.5% taken by the ten largest.

The chain uses TRBV10-3 and TRBJ2-1; tentatively, D is TRBD2 (7 bases). The TCR originated in a man aged 55-75 years who had recovered from COVID-19. Sequencing used peripheral blood. The CDR3, as DNA: TGTGCCATCCGAGGGGGGGGCAATGAGCAGTTCTTC. Its protein product is CAIRGGGNEQFF.